This T cell receptor beta chain stems from a study of regulatory T cells in long-lasting Graves disease. Looking at the study overall: Graves' patients diagnosed newly had used antithyroid drugs under 3 months.

The V gene's germline CDR1 is SGHAT and CDR2 FQNNGV. The CDR3 is 15 amino acids. V was cut by 3 bases and J by 0 bases, with 11 bases left in between. This clonotype was counted at least ten times. As for time point: newly diagnosed GD, antithyroid drugs for less than 3 months. Scientists built the TCR library using RNA that was extracted from PBMCs. Libraries of TCR beta came from iRepertoire HTBI primers plus Arm-PCR of CDR3 regions. TCRdb redid the calling of the multiplex PCR reads with MiXCR, one entry per CDR3 protein. The table includes about 530,000 distinct CDR3 sequences, 16% detected once. The data were also submitted as part of a second study, on T cells in Graves' hyperthyroidism and ophthalmopathy. That publication notes: Clinical symptoms, serum thyroxine, TRAb, thyroid ultrasound and orbital computed tomography informed diagnoses.

The source is a woman between 40 and 65 years old with Graves disease. The material sequenced was peripheral blood mononuclear cells (PBMCs), taken at new diagnosis, from a patient treated with antithyroid drugs. The chain is built from TRBV11-2 and TRBJ2-5; D might be TRBD2 (6 bases). The CDR3: CASSFLTSYQETQYF. The CDR3 DNA is TGTGCCAGCAGCTTCTTGACTAGTTACCAAGAGACCCAGTACTTC. The full variable domain, with the rest looked up from reference TRBV11-2 and TRBJ2-5, is EAGVAQSPRYKIIEKRQSVAFWCNPISGHATLYWYQQILGQGPKLLIQFQNNGVVDDSQLPKDRFSAERLKGVDSTLKIQPAKLEDSAVYLCASSFLTSYQETQYFGPGTRLLVL.